These T cell receptor beta chains were read from a single sample in a study of response to subunit inactivated influenza vaccine. TCRdb called the RT-PCR reads again in MiXCR, with one record for every CDR3 protein. The sample carries hundreds of thousands of distinct CDR3 sequences, 15% to 18% recorded once. Specimen: PBMCs from blood, collected roughly 13 days after vaccination. The receptor source for this set is a man aged 50 to 60 who received an inactivated influenza vaccine. The CDR3 runs from the conserved cysteine through the conserved F or W. A D gene is named only where the DNA matches it firmly. Not every row has a clone size; where given, it reads once, few, many or a size class.

-	TRBV5-6	TRBJ2-4	TRBD1	TGTGCCAGCAGCTCATGGACAGGGAACCAAAACATTCAGTACTTC	CASSSWTGNQNIQYF
many	TRBV15	TRBJ2-2	TRBD2	TGTGCCACCAGCAGGTCGGGAGGGCCATCCGGGGAGCTGTTTTTT	CATSRSGGPSGELFF
few	TRBV5-1	TRBJ2-2	TRBD2	TGCGCCAGCAGCCCCAGAGCGGGGGACACCGGGGAGCTGTTTTTT	CASSPRAGDTGELFF
-	TRBV7-3	TRBJ2-1	-	TGTGCCAGCAGCTTAAAGGTCGGGAGTGCTTTTGAGCAGTTCTTC	CASSLKVGSAFEQFF
few	TRBV7-2	TRBJ2-3	TRBD2	TGTGCCAGCAGCTCCGTAGCGGGTTTCACAGATACGCAGTATTTT	CASSSVAGFTDTQYF
-	TRBV27	TRBJ1-5	-	TGTGCCAGCAGTTCCCCGGGGGGGGGTCAGCCCCAGCATTTT	CASSSPGGGQPQHF
-	TRBV7-6	TRBJ2-5	TRBD2	TGTGCCAGCAGCTTAGGACTAGCGGAGCAAGAGACCCAGTACTTC	CASSLGLAEQETQYF
few	TRBV4-1	TRBJ2-1	-	TGCGCCAGCAGCCAAGATCTCTACAATGAGCAGTTCTTC	CASSQDLYNEQFF
few	TRBV11-2	TRBJ2-5	-	TGTGCCAGCAGCTTAGTATGGCAGGGCGTGGAGACCCAGTACTTC	CASSLVWQGVETQYF
few	TRBV6-1	TRBJ2-1	TRBD1	TGTGCCAGCAGCGAAACCGGGACAGGGTTTTCCAATGAGCAGTTCTTC	CASSETGTGFSNEQFF
many	TRBV12-3/TRBV12-4	TRBJ2-5	-	TGTGCCAGCGCGAGGCGTGATACACAAGAGACCCAGTACTTC	CASARRDTQETQYF
-	TRBV25-1	TRBJ1-3	TRBD1	TGTGCCAGCAGCCACAGGGGGAACAGAGGAAACACCATATATTTT	CASSHRGNRGNTIYF
few	TRBV6-5	TRBJ2-2	-	TGTGCCAGCAGTTACTCGAGGAGGTTGAACACCGGGGAGCTGTTTTTT	CASSYSRRLNTGELFF
-	TRBV10-3	TRBJ2-2	-	TGTGCCATCAGTGACACATTCACGGGGGGCTTGGACACCGGGGAGCTGTTTTTT	CAISDTFTGGLDTGELFF
-	TRBV14	TRBJ1-4	-	TGTGCCAGCAGCCAAGATTTTTGGGAAAAACTGTTTTTT	CASSQDFWEKLFF
-	TRBV7-2	TRBJ1-6	-	TGTGCCAGCAGCCAGACCGGGGCCTATTCTCCCCTCCACTTT	CASSQTGAYSPLHF
many	TRBV20-1	TRBJ2-1	-	TGCAGTGCTAGAGAAGAGGGGACGACGACCTACAATGAGCAGTTCTTC	CSAREEGTTTYNEQFF
few	TRBV20-1	TRBJ1-2	-	TGCAGTGCCGTGATTCGAATCGAGAACTTTAACTATGGCTACACCTTC	CSAVIRIENFNYGYTF
few	TRBV24-1	TRBJ2-6	-	TGTGCCACCGGACAAGCTGGGGCCAACGTCCTGACTTTC	CATGQAGANVLTF
-	TRBV28	TRBJ2-2	-	TGTGCCAGCAGATACGGCACCGGGGAGCTGTTTTTT	CASRYGTGELFF
many	TRBV5-1	TRBJ2-1	-	TGCGCCAGCAGCCTTAAGGGGTCCAATGAGCAGTTCTTC	CASSLKGSNEQFF
-	TRBV6-1	TRBJ2-1	-	TGTGCCAGCACGGTCGGGGTAGGAATGTATGAGCAGTTCTTC	CASTVGVGMYEQFF
-	TRBV4-1	TRBJ1-1	-	TGCGCCAGCAGCCAAGCAGGGGCGAGGGTAGCTTTCTTT	CASSQAGARVAFF
few	TRBV5-4	TRBJ2-2	TRBD2	TGTGCCAGCAGCTCGTTGAGCGGGAGTAAGACCGGGGAGCTGTTTTTT	CASSSLSGSKTGELFF
few	TRBV29-1	TRBJ2-7	TRBD2	TGCAGCGTGCGGCCGAGACTAGCGTCCTACGAGCAGTACTTC	CSVRPRLASYEQYF
few	TRBV7-9	TRBJ1-6	-	TGTGCCAGCAGCTTCGAAGACAGTAATTCACCCCTCCACTTT	CASSFEDSNSPLHF
many	TRBV3-1	TRBJ1-1	-	TGTGCCAGCAGCCCCAGCGGCACTGAAGCTTTCTTT	CASSPSGTEAFF
-	TRBV29-1	TRBJ2-7	TRBD2	TGCAGCGTTGCAATTTCCGGGGGGGACTACGAGCAGTACTTC	CSVAISGGDYEQYF
few	TRBV5-1	TRBJ2-1	TRBD2	TGCGCCAGCAGCTACACCCTTGGGCCTAGCGGGAGCAATGAGCAGTTCTTC	CASSYTLGPSGSNEQFF
-	TRBV7-8	TRBJ1-6	-	TGTGCCAGCAGCTTACCGTCTCAATTTTCACCCCTCCACTTT	CASSLPSQFSPLHF
few	TRBV20-1	TRBJ2-3	-	TGCAGTCTTGCGGGGGCGGTACGAGATACGCAGTATTTT	CSLAGAVRDTQYF
few	TRBV20-1	TRBJ1-1	-	TGCAGTGCTAGATCTCGGGAAACTGAAGCTTTCTTT	CSARSRETEAFF
few	TRBV12-3/TRBV12-4	TRBJ2-3	TRBD2	TGTGCCAGCAGCCCTACTAGCGGGGGCCTTGTTGATACGCAGTATTTT	CASSPTSGGLVDTQYF
many	TRBV11-2	TRBJ2-5	-	TGTGCCAGCAGCTTGGGAATCCAAGAGACCCAGTACTTC	CASSLGIQETQYF
-	TRBV28	TRBJ1-1	TRBD1	TGTGCCAGCAGTGTTCCAGGGGGCGGATACACTGAAGCTTTCTTT	CASSVPGGGYTEAFF
few	TRBV12-3/TRBV12-4	TRBJ2-1	-	TGTGCCAGCAGTTTCAGGGACCGCAACAATGAGCAGTTCTTC	CASSFRDRNNEQFF
-	TRBV5-1	TRBJ1-1	-	TGCGCCAGCAGCTCAAGGGGCCCGAACACTGAAGCTTTCTTT	CASSSRGPNTEAFF
few	TRBV5-1	TRBJ2-1	-	TGCGCCAGCAGCTTGGACCAGAACAATGAGCAGTTCTTC	CASSLDQNNEQFF
-	TRBV6-5	TRBJ1-5	-	TGTGCCAGCAGCCGGGCGGGGGAGCCCCAGCATTTT	CASSRAGEPQHF
-	TRBV11-2	TRBJ2-1	TRBD2	TGTGCCAGCAGCTTAGCGGTTAGCGGGAAGAATGAGCAGTTCTTC	CASSLAVSGKNEQFF
-	TRBV12-3/TRBV12-4	TRBJ2-7	-	TGTGCCAGCAGCTACGGACCGGGGCGCTCTTCCGAGCAGTACTTC	CASSYGPGRSSEQYF
many	TRBV4-3	TRBJ1-4	TRBD1	TGCGCCAGCAGCCCAAGTAGGGGACAGGGGAACGAAAAACTGTTTTTT	CASSPSRGQGNEKLFF
-	TRBV28	TRBJ2-7	TRBD2	TGTGCCAGCAGTCACGCGGGGGGACTAGCGCCCTACGAGCAGTACTTC	CASSHAGGLAPYEQYF
-	TRBV4-2	TRBJ2-7	-	TGTGCCAGCAGCCAAGATTCGACAGGTAGCCCCTACGAGCAGTACTTC	CASSQDSTGSPYEQYF
-	TRBV28	TRBJ2-5	TRBD1	TGTGCCAGCAGTCCCGACAGGGGGAGGAAGACCCAGTACTTC	CASSPDRGRKTQYF
few	TRBV11-2	TRBJ2-1	TRBD1	TGTGCCAGCACCTCCGGGACAGGGTCCTACAATGAGCAGTTCTTC	CASTSGTGSYNEQFF
-	TRBV6-1	TRBJ1-4	-	TGTGCCAGCAGTGATTGGGGGGCAACTAATGAAAAACTGTTTTTT	CASSDWGATNEKLFF
few	TRBV18	TRBJ2-7	TRBD1	TGTGCCAGCTCAGGCGACAGGGACCTCTACGAGCAGTACTTC	CASSGDRDLYEQYF
few	TRBV6-5	TRBJ2-1	-	TGTGCCAGCAAGGCGGGGATGGGTGAGCAGTTCTTC	CASKAGMGEQFF
many	TRBV7-2	TRBJ1-2	TRBD1	TGTGCCAGCAGCTTAGCAGGGACAGCCTATGGCTACACCTTC	CASSLAGTAYGYTF
few	TRBV7-2	TRBJ1-1	TRBD1	TGTGCCAGCAGCTTAGAAGGGACAGCGAACACTGAAGCTTTCTTT	CASSLEGTANTEAFF
few	TRBV5-1	TRBJ2-2	TRBD2	TGCGCCAGCAGCTCGGCAGGGACTAGCGGGAGAGGCACCGGGGAGCTGTTTTTT	CASSSAGTSGRGTGELFF
-	TRBV28	TRBJ2-3	-	TGTGCCAGCACCACCCCCCCGGATACGCAGTATTTT	CASTTPPDTQYF
many	TRBV12-3/TRBV12-4	TRBJ2-2	TRBD1	TGTGCCAGCAGTTCCACAGGGGGCACCGGGGAGCTGTTTTTT	CASSSTGGTGELFF
few	TRBV6-2/TRBV6-3	TRBJ2-7	-	TGTGCCAGCAGCCGTTCCCAGAACAGGTTCCCCTACGAGCAGTACTTC	CASSRSQNRFPYEQYF
many	TRBV9	TRBJ2-3	-	TGTGCCAGCAGCGTCGTATGGGGTAGCACAGATACGCAGTATTTT	CASSVVWGSTDTQYF
many	TRBV5-1	TRBJ2-2	-	TGCGCCAGCAGCGGAGACGGGACACACGCGTTTTTT	CASSGDGTHAFF